These 27 T cell receptor beta chains were sequenced from one sample in a study of T cell responses to AZD1222 COVID-19 vaccine. Produced via immunoSEQ multiplex PCR; TCRdb's table is partial and in-frame only. The sample records 180,000 or so clones, roughly nine tenths being singletons. Specimen: peripheral blood, collected 28 days after the second AZD1222 dose. These receptors were taken from an adult who received the AZD1222 COVID-19 vaccine.

The chain recombines TRBV10-3 with TRBJ2-5; 8 bases are shared with TRBD1. Germline CDR1 reads ENHRY; CDR2 reads SYGVKD. The CDR3 sequence is 14 residues long. The V and J ends lost 6 bases and 2 bases, in that order; junction bases with no gene match: 5. CDR3 DNA: TGTGCCATCAGCGGACAGGGCGTACAAGAGACCCAGTACTTC. Protein: CAISGQGVQETQYF.

This sequence joins TRBV5-1 and TRBJ1-1, with TRBD1 as a possible D gene (5 bases). The CDR3 is 14 residues long. Looked up from germline, CDR1 is SGHRS and CDR2 is YFSETQ. The V gene lost 1 base and the J gene lost 0 bases, with 7 bases spanning the gap. CDR3 sequence reads: CASSLWGLNTEAFF. CDR3 DNA: TGCGCCAGCAGCTTGTGGGGCCTGAACACTGAAGCTTTCTTT.

The chain uses TRBV20-1 and TRBJ2-1; D remains ambiguous. V lost 6 bases and J lost 3, with 6 bases in between. The CDR3 has 11 residues. Germline V gene data show CDR1 as DFQATT and CDR2 as SNEGSKA (reference sequence). The CDR3 sequence is CSAADYNEQFF. CDR3 nucleotide sequence: TGCAGTGCCGCTGACTACAATGAGCAGTTCTTC.

The chain employs TRBV14 and TRBJ2-3; D perhaps matches TRBD1 (6 bases). Germline V gene sequence: CDR1 SGHDN, CDR2 FVKESK. This CDR3 has 17 residues. With 4 bases removed from V and 6 bases from J, the gap between germline ends came to 23 bases. CDR3 residues: CASSPRPPRGIADTQYF. In DNA form, the CDR3 reads TGTGCCAGCAGCCCCCGGCCCCCAAGGGGGATTGCGGATACGCAGTATTTT.

This clone was seen only a few times. The chain uses TRBV18 and TRBJ1-2, with D unresolved. This CDR3 comprises 15 residues. The V and J ends lost 3 bases and 8 bases respectively, with 19 bases between them. Germline V gene sequence: CDR1 KGHSH, CDR2 LQKENI. The chain's CDR3 is CASSPDLGGSHGYTF. The DNA of the CDR3 is TGTGCCAGCTCACCTGACCTGGGCGGATCTCACGGCTACACCTTC. The complete variable domain, with remaining parts taken from reference TRBV18 and TRBJ1-2, reads NAGVMQNPRHLVRRRGQEARLRCSPMKGHSHVYWYRQLPEEGLKFMVYLQKENIIDESGMPKERFSAEFPKEGPSILRIQQVVRGDSAAYFCASSPDLGGSHGYTFGSGTRLTVV.

The chain uses TRBV5-1 and TRBJ2-2, with D possibly being TRBD1 or TRBD2 (5 bases each). The CDR3 loop spans 15 amino acids. The germline V gene has CDR1 SGHRS and CDR2 YFSETQ. V lost 3 bases, J lost 6 bases, and 15 bases lay in between. As DNA, the CDR3 is TGCGCCAGCAGCTCCTCTCTTGGGGGTTCCGGGGAGCTGTTTTTT. It translates to CASSSSLGGSGELFF.

The chain recombines TRBV7-8 with TRBJ2-7; D is unresolved. CDR1 and CDR2 (germline): SGHVS, FQNEAQ. The ends were cut back, 5 bases at V and 5 bases at J, with 28 bases in the middle. The CDR3 runs 18 residues. In DNA form, the CDR3 reads TGTGCCAGCAGCCCCCTCGGGTACGGCGCAGTGCGAGAAGACGAGCAGTACTTC. Protein product: CASSPLGYGAVREDEQYF. The complete variable domain, with remaining parts taken from reference TRBV7-8 and TRBJ2-7, reads GAGVSQSPRYKVAKRGQDVALRCDPISGHVSLFWYQQALGQGPEFLTYFQNEAQLDKSGLPSDRFFAERPEGSVSTLKIQRTQQEDSAVYLCASSPLGYGAVREDEQYFGPGTRLTVT.

This clone was seen just once. The rearrangement joins TRBV5-4 to TRBJ1-1; 8 bases align to TRBD1. The CDR3 loop spans 15 amino acids. The V gene end was trimmed by 5 bases and the J gene end by 5 bases; junction bases not matched to a gene: 11. Germline V CDR1 and CDR2: SGHNT, YYREEE (reference sequence). CDR3 in amino acids: CASSLIQGARTEAFF. Here the CDR3 DNA reads TGTGCCAGCAGTTTGATCCAGGGGGCTAGGACTGAAGCTTTCTTT.

In its sample, this clone was seen once. The rearrangement joins TRBV5-1 to TRBJ2-7; TRBD2 matches at 8 bases. V was clipped by 3 bases and J by 7 bases; unmatched bases: 3. Germline V gene sequence: CDR1 SGHRS, CDR2 YFSETQ. There are 12 residues in the CDR3. The CDR3 reads CASSSGGEEQYF. CDR3 in DNA: TGCGCCAGCAGCTCCGGGGGGGAGGAGCAGTACTTC.

Concerning this clone itself: Other DNA sequences in this sample translate to the same CDR3. The chain has TRBV3-1 (or the pseudogene TRBV3-2) and TRBJ2-2, with D perhaps assigned TRBD1 or TRBD2 (5 bases each). V shed 4 bases and J shed 5 bases, with 14 bases lying between them. The CDR3 extends over 15 amino acids. In germline, CDR1 is LGHDT, CDR2 YNNKEL (reference sequence). CDR3 sequence (DNA): TGTGCCAGCAGCCCCTATACCGGGGCGACCGGGGAGCTGTTTTTT. This encodes CASSPYTGATGELFF.

The CDR3 region is CASSLTAGGKNTEAFF. The DNA of the CDR3 is TGTGCCAGCAGCTTAACCGCAGGGGGCAAGAACACTGAAGCTTTCTTT. The chain is built from TRBV7-3 and TRBJ1-1; 8 nucleotides align to TRBD1. Trimming at V came to 0 bases and at J to 1 base, leaving 4 bases not matched to a gene. CDR3 length: 16 amino acids. Per the germline V gene, CDR1 is SGHTA and CDR2 is FQGTGA.

A single count supports this clone. V gene TRBV19 combines with J gene TRBJ2-3, with a tentative D call TRBD2 (7 bases). This CDR3 is 13 amino acids long. V was cut by 5 bases and J by 5 bases, with 11 bases left in between. Germline values: CDR1 LNHDA, CDR2 SQIVND (reference sequence). CDR3 amino acids: CASSPGGLDTQYF. The CDR3 nucleotides are TGTGCCAGTAGTCCGGGGGGCCTAGATACGCAGTATTTT.

The chain uses TRBV7-2 and TRBJ2-7; D possibly corresponds to TRBD2 (5 bases). Germline V CDR1 and CDR2: SGHTA, FQGNSA. CDR3 size: 16 residues. Trimming left V 1 base short and J 3 bases short, with 16 bases between. The CDR3 protein is CASSLVRGEGNYEQYF. The CDR3 nucleotides are TGTGCCAGCAGCTTAGTCCGGGGAGAGGGAAACTACGAGCAGTACTTC.

V usage is TRBV9 and J usage is TRBJ2-1, with 12 nucleotides matching TRBD2. From germline, CDR1 is SGDLS and CDR2 YYNGEE. This CDR3 is built from 16 residues. V shed 0 bases and J 7 bases; nucleotides not matched to a gene: 5. CDR3 nucleotide sequence: TGTGCCAGCAGCGTAGCTACGACTAGCGGGAGTAATGAGCAGTTCTTC. It specifies CASSVATTSGSNEQFF.

At least ten counts were recorded for this clone. V and J are TRBV7-2 and TRBJ2-7, with 7 nucleotides matching TRBD2. The V gene's germline CDR1 is SGHTA and CDR2 FQGNSA. The junction had 16 bases not matched to a gene; V was cut back by 3 bases and J by 2 bases. The length of the CDR3 is 18 residues. The CDR3: CASSFRPPTSRLAYEQYF. DNA of the CDR3: TGTGCCAGCAGCTTTAGGCCCCCGACTAGCAGGCTCGCCTACGAGCAGTACTTC.

The chain links TRBV6-6 to TRBJ1-5; TRBD1 matches at 10 bases. Trimming removed 5 bases from V and 7 bases from J; junction bases left unmatched: 14. This CDR3 region has 17 residues. Germline CDR1 is MNHNY and CDR2 is SVGAGI (reference sequence). Here the CDR3 DNA reads TGTGCCAGCAGTCGCTCAGGGACAGGGGCCGGCCGGCAGCCCCAGCATTTT. It is translated as CASSRSGTGAGRQPQHF.

V gene TRBV7-2 combines with J gene TRBJ1-4; tentatively, D is TRBD1 (6 bases). The V and J ends lost 3 bases and 3 bases respectively, with 11 bases between them. Germline assignment: CDR1 SGHTA and CDR2 FQGNSA. CDR3 length: 15 residues. The DNA for the CDR3 is TGTGCCAGCAGCTTGACACAGGGTTCTAATGAAAAACTGTTTTTT. Encoded protein: CASSLTQGSNEKLFF.

This chain joins TRBV27 and TRBJ1-6, with 7 bases identical to TRBD1. J lost 9 bases, V lost 1 base, and 6 bases had no gene match. The CDR3 is made up of 15 amino acids. Germline V CDR1 and CDR2: MNHEY, SMNVEV (reference sequence). The CDR3 protein is CASSLWEGAGSPLHF. In nucleotides, the CDR3 is TGTGCCAGCAGTTTATGGGAGGGGGCGGGTTCACCCCTCCACTTT.

The chain links TRBV5-6 to TRBJ2-2; tentatively, D is TRBD1 (6 bases). The germline gives CDR1 SGHDT, CDR2 YYEEEE. This CDR3 comprises 17 residues. Trimming took off 0 bases at V and 0 bases at J, with 12 bases between the two ends. CDR3 sequence (DNA): TGTGCCAGCAGCTTGGACGCAGGGGCTACGAACACCGGGGAGCTGTTTTTT. It yields the protein CASSLDAGATNTGELFF.

This chain links TRBV11-3 with TRBJ1-1; 10 bases agree with TRBD1. The CDR3 covers 15 residues. Germline loops: CDR1 SGHNT, CDR2 YENEEA. V lost 5 bases and J lost 4; bases outside the gene matches: 7. CDR3 amino acids: CASSKGQGIGTEAFF. Written as DNA, the CDR3 is TGTGCCAGCAGCAAGGGACAGGGGATCGGCACTGAAGCTTTCTTT. The full variable domain, rest sourced from reference TRBV11-3 and TRBJ1-1, is EAGVVQSPRYKIIEKKQPVAFWCNPISGHNTLYWYLQNLGQGPELLIRYENEEAVDDSQLPKDRFSAERLKGVDSTLKIQPAELGDSAVYLCASSKGQGIGTEAFFGQGTRLTVV.

V is TRBV18 and J is TRBJ2-3; D is unresolved. The CDR3 spans 15 residues. Germline V CDR1 and CDR2: KGHSH, LQKENI. V was pared by 0 bases and J by 0 bases, with 7 bases between. This CDR3 is CASSPPGTSTDTQYF. The CDR3 DNA reads as TGTGCCAGCTCACCACCGGGTACCAGCACAGATACGCAGTATTTT.

The chain recombines TRBV3-1 (or the pseudogene TRBV3-2) with TRBJ1-2, with 7 bases fitting TRBD1. The ends lost 11 bases at V and 4 bases at J; junction bases unmatched: 7. The CDR3 contains 12 residues. Germline V gives CDR1 LGHDT, CDR2 YNNKEL (reference sequence). The CDR3 bases are TGTGCCCCCCACAAGGGGGCCTATGGCTACACCTTC. Residues: CAPHKGAYGYTF.

This clone was observed a handful of times. V and J are TRBV19 and TRBJ1-2, with D hard to call. The V end lost 1 base, the J end lost 8 bases, and 17 bases lay between the germline ends. The CDR3 extends over 15 amino acids. Germline V gene data show CDR1 as LNHDA and CDR2 as SQIVND (reference sequence). In DNA form, the CDR3 reads TGTGCCAGTAGTATAGGGAGGGAAAGGGCCTACGGCTACACCTTC. Encoded protein: CASSIGRERAYGYTF.

In its sample, this clone was seen once. The gene calls are TRBV6-1 and TRBJ2-2, with 8 bases that match TRBD1. The CDR3 length is 15 residues. Germline assignment: CDR1 MNHNS and CDR2 SASEGT. With 3 bases clipped from V and 6 bases from J, the junction kept 6 bases outside the gene matches. In DNA, the CDR3 is TGTGCCAGCAGTGAGAGGACAGGGATCCCCGGGGAGCTGTTTTTT. Its protein product is CASSERTGIPGELFF.

V gene TRBV9 combines with J gene TRBJ2-7; D remains ambiguous. Germline CDR1 SGDLS, CDR2 YYNGEE. Trimming stripped 0 bases from V and 6 bases from J, with 16 bases between. CDR3 size: 15 residues. CDR3: CASSVDGNPATEQYF. CDR3 in DNA: TGTGCCAGCAGCGTAGACGGCAACCCAGCTACCGAGCAGTACTTC.

The genes are TRBV25-1 and TRBJ1-2, with 9 bases aligning to TRBD1. V shed 2 bases, J shed 5 bases, and the junction held 3 bases outside the gene matches. Germline V gene data show CDR1 as MGHDK and CDR2 as SYGVNS. CDR3 length equals 14 residues. CDR3 loop: CASSEGTGRYGYTF. The DNA of the CDR3 is TGTGCCAGCAGTGAAGGGACAGGGAGGTATGGCTACACCTTC.

This rearrangement joins TRBV14 to TRBJ1-2, with 7 bases aligning to TRBD1. The V gene end was trimmed by 4 bases and the J gene end by 4 bases; junction bases not matched to a gene: 6. CDR1 and CDR2 (germline): SGHDN, FVKESK. CDR3 length equals 14 residues. In DNA, the CDR3 is TGTGCCAGCAGCCCCTACAGGGGCGGCTATGGCTACACCTTC. As protein: CASSPYRGGYGYTF.